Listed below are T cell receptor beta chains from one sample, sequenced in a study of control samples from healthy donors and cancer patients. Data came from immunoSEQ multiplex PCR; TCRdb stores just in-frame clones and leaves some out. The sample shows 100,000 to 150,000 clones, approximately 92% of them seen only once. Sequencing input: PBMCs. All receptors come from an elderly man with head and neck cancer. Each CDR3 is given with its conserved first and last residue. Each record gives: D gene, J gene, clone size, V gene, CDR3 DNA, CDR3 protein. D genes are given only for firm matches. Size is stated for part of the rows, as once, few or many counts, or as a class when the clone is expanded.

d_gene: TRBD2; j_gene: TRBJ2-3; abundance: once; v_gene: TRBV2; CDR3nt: TGTGCCAGCACGGCGGGAGCGGGGACAGATACGCAGTATTTT; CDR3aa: CASTAGAGTDTQYF
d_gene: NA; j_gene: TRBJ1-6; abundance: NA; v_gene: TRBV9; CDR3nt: TGTGCCAGCAGCGTACAAAGGGGGTCACCCCTCCACTTT; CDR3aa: CASSVQRGSPLHF
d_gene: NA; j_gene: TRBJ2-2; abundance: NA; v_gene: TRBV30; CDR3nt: TGTGCCTGGAGCGACACCGGGGAGCTGTTTTTT; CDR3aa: CAWSDTGELFF
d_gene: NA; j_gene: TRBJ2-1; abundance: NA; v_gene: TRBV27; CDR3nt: TGTGCCAGCAGTTTCAGGACAGACTTCTACAATGAGCAGTTCTTC; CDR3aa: CASSFRTDFYNEQFF
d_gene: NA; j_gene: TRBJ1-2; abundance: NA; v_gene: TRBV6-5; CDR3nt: TGTGCCAGCAGTTCGAGCAGGGGTTATGGCTACACCTTC; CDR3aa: CASSSSRGYGYTF
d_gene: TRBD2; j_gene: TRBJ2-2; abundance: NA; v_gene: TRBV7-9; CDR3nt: TGTGCCAGCAGCTACCCCCCCGGGGGGTCCACCGGGGAGCTGTTTTTT; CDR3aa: CASSYPPGGSTGELFF
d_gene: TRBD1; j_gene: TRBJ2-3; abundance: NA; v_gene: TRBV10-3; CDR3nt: TGTGCCATCAGTGGGGGCAGGGGGCTGTCAGATACGCAGTATTTT; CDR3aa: CAISGGRGLSDTQYF
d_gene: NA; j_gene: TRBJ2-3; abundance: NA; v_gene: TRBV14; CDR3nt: TGTGCCAGCAGCCAAGCCCAGGCCACAGATACGCAGTATTTT; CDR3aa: CASSQAQATDTQYF
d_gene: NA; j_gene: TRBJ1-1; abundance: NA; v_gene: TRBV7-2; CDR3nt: TGTGCCAGCAGCTTAGAAGGGAACGGGAACACTGAAGCTTTCTTT; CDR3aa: CASSLEGNGNTEAFF
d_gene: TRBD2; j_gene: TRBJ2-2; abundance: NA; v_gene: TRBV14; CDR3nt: TGTGCCAGCAGCCGACCTAGCGGGGGGTACACCGGGGAGCTGTTTTTT; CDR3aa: CASSRPSGGYTGELFF
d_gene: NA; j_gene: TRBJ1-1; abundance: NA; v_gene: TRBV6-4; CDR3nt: TGTGCCAGCAGTGTAACACGAAACACTGAAGCTTTCTTT; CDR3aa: CASSVTRNTEAFF
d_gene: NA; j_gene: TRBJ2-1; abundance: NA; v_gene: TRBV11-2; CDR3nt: TGTGCCAGCAGCTTCGTCGGGACTTACTACAATGAGCAGTTCTTC; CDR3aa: CASSFVGTYYNEQFF
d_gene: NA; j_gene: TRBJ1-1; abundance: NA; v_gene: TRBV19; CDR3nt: TGTGCCAGTAGTATTTCGGGAATCGTGAACACTGAAGCTTTCTTT; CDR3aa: CASSISGIVNTEAFF
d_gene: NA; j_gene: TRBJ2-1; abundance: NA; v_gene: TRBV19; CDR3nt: TGTGCCAGTAGTAGCAGGCGAAGTGAGCAGTTCTTC; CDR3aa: CASSSRRSEQFF
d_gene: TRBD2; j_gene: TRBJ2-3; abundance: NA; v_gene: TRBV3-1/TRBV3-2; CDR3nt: TGTGCCAGCAGCCAGCAAGGGCTAGCGGGAGGACGTGGCACAGATACGCAGTATTTT; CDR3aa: CASSQQGLAGGRGTDTQYF
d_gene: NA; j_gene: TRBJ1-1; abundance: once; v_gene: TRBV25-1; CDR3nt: TGTGCCAGCAGCGCAGGGCAGTTTGGCACTGAAGCTTTCTTT; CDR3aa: CASSAGQFGTEAFF
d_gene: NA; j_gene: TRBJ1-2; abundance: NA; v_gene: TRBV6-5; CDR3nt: TGTGCCAGCAGAGACACAGGGAGTCATGGCTACACCTTC; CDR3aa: CASRDTGSHGYTF
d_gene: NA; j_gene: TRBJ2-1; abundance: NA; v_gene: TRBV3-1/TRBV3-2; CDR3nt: TGTGCCAGCAGCCTCTTGACTCGGCCCGGCAATGAGCAGTTCTTC; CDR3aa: CASSLLTRPGNEQFF
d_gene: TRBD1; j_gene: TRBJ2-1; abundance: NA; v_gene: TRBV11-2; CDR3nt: TGTGCCAGCAGCGGCAACAGGGGTCCCTCCTACAATGAGCAGTTCTTC; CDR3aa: CASSGNRGPSYNEQFF
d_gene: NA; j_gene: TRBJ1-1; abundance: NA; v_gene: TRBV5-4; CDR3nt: TGTGCCAGCAGCTTGGCCTCTTCAGGGGTCACTGAAGCTTTCTTT; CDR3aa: CASSLASSGVTEAFF
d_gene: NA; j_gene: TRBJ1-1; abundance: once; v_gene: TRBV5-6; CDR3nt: TGTGCCAGCAGCTTCTCTTCAATAGGGCCAAACACTGAAGCTTTCTTT; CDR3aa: CASSFSSIGPNTEAFF
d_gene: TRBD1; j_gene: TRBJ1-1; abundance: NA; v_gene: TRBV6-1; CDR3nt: TGTGCCAGCAGTGACCCTGGGACAGGGAACACTGAAGCTTTCTTT; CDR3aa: CASSDPGTGNTEAFF
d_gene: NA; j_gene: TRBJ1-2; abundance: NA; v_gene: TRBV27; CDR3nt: TGTGCCACCGCTAGGGCCGGAGGCTTCTATGGCTACACCTTC; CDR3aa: CATARAGGFYGYTF
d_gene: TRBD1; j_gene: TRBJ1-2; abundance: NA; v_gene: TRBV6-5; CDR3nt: TGTGCCAGCAGTTCCCTCGGGACAGGGGAGGTCTATGGCTACACCTTC; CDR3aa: CASSSLGTGEVYGYTF
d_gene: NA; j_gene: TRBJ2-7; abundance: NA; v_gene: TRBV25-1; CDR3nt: TGTGCCAGCAGTCCTGGTGGGATATCAGGCTACGAGCAGTACTTC; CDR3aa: CASSPGGISGYEQYF
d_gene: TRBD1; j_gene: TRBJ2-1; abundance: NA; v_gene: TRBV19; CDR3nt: TGTGCCAGTAGTACGATCCGGGACAGGGGGAGGGATGAGCAGTTCTTC; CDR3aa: CASSTIRDRGRDEQFF
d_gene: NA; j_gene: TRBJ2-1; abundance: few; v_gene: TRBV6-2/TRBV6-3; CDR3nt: TGTGCCAGCAGTCCCGACTATGGGGTCGAGCAGTTCTTC; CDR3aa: CASSPDYGVEQFF
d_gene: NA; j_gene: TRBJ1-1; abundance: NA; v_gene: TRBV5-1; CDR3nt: TGCGCCAGCAGCTTGGTTAGGGGTACCCAAGCTTTCTTT; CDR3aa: CASSLVRGTQAFF
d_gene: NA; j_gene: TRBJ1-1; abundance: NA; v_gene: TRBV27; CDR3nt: TGTGCCAGCAGCCCCCGGCGGACATCCGAAGCTTTCTTT; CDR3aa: CASSPRRTSEAFF
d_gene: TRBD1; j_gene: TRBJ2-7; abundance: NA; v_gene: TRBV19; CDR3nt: TGTGCCAGTAGTAGGGACAGGAGCTCCTACGAGCAGTACTTC; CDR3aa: CASSRDRSSYEQYF
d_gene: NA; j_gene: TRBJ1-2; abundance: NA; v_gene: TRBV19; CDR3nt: TGTGCCAGTAGTATTCCGATTCGGGCCCAGGGCGGCTACACCTTC; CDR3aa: CASSIPIRAQGGYTF
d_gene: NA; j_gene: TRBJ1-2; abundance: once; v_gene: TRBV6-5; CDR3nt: TGTGCCAGCAGTCAGACGGACCGGGTCGACTATGGCTACACCTTC; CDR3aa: CASSQTDRVDYGYTF